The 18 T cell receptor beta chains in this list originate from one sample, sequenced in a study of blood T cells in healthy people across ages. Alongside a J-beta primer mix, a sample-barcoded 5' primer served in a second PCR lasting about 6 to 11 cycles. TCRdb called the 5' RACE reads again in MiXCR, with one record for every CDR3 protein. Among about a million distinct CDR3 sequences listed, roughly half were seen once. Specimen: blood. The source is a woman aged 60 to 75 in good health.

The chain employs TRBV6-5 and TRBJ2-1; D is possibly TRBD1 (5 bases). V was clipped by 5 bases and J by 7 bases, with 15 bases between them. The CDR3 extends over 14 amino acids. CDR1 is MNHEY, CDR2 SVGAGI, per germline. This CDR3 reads CASSRRGFRNEQFF. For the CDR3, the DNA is TGTGCCAGCAGTCGAAGGGGCTTTCGTAATGAGCAGTTCTTC.

As DNA, the CDR3 is TGTGCCAGCAGCTTACCAGTCACTAGCGGGCCCCCCACAGATACGCAGTATTTT. Residues: CASSLPVTSGPPTDTQYF. This chain connects TRBV7-2 to TRBJ2-3, with 9 nucleotides matching TRBD2. V was clipped by 2 bases and J by 2 bases; unmatched bases: 11. The CDR3 is made up of 18 amino acids. Germline-derived CDR1 and CDR2 are SGHTA and FQGNSA.

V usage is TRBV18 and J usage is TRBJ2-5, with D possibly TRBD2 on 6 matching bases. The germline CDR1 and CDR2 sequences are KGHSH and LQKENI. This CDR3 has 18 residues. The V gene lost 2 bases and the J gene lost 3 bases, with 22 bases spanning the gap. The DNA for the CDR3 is TGTGCCAGCTCACCAGTAGCGGTACCGCAAGCCTTAAAAGAGACCCAGTACTTC. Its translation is CASSPVAVPQALKETQYF.

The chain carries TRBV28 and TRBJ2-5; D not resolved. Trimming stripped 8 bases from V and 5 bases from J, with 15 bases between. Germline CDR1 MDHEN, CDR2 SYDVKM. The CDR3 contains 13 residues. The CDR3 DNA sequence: TGTGCCAGCTCCTTTAGGTGGATGGAGACCCAGTACTTC. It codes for CASSFRWMETQYF. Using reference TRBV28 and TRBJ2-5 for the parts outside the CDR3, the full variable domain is DVKVTQSSRYLVKRTGEKVFLECVQDMDHENMFWYRQDPGLGLRLIYFSYDVKMKEKGDIPEGYSVSREKKERFSLILESASTNQTSMYLCASSFRWMETQYFGPGTRLLVL.

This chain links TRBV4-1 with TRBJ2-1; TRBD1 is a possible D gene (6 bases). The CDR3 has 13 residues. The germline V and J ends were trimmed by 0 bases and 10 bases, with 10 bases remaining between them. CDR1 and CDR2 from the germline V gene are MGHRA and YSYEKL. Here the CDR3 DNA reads TGCGCCAGCAGCCAAGACGCCCAGGGGGAGCAGTTCTTC. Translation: CASSQDAQGEQFF.

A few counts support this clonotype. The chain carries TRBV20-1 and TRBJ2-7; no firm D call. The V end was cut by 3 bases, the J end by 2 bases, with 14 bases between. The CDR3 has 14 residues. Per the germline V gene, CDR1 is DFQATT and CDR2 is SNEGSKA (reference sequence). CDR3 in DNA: TGCAGTGCTAGGAGAGAAGAGGCCACCTACGAGCAGTACTTC. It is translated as CSARREEATYEQYF.

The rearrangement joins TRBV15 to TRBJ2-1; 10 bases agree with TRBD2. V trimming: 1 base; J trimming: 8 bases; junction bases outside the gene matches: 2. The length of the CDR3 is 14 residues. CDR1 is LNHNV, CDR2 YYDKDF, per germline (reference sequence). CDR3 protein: CATSRGLAGDEQFF. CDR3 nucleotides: TGTGCCACCAGCAGAGGGCTAGCGGGAGATGAGCAGTTCTTC.

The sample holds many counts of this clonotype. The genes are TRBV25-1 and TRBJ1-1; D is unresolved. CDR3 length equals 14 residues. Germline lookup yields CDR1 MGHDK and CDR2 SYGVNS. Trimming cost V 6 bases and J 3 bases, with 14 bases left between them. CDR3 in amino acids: CASSLLGRDTEAFF. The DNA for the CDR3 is TGTGCCAGCAGCCTTCTCGGCCGGGACACTGAAGCTTTCTTT.

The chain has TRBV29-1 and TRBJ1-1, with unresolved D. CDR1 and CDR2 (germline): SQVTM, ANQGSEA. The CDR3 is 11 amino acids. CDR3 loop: CGAQPGREAFF. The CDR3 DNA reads TGCGGCGCACAACCCGGACGGGAGGCTTTCTTT.

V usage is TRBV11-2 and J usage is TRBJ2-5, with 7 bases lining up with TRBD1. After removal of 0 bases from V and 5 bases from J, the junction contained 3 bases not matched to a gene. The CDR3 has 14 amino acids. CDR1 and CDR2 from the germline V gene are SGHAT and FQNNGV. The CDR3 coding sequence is TGTGCCAGCAGCTTAGAAAGGGGGCTTGAGACCCAGTACTTC. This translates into CASSLERGLETQYF. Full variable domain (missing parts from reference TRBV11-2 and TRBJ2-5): EAGVAQSPRYKIIEKRQSVAFWCNPISGHATLYWYQQILGQGPKLLIQFQNNGVVDDSQLPKDRFSAERLKGVDSTLKIQPAKLEDSAVYLCASSLERGLETQYFGPGTRLLVL.

The DNA for the CDR3 is TGCAGTGCTTACCGGCAGTTCTTC. Its translation: CSAYRQFF. V usage is TRBV20-1 and J usage is TRBJ2-1, with D hard to call. The CDR3 is made up of 8 amino acids. V was shortened by 5 bases and J by 12 bases, with 5 bases between the two germline ends. Germline CDR1 DFQATT, CDR2 SNEGSKA (reference sequence).

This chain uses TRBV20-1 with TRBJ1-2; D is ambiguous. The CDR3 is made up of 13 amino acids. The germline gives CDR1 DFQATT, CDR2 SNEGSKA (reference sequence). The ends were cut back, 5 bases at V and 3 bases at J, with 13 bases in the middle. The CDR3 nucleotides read TGCAGTGCTCGGACGGACGGAGACTATGGCTACACCTTC. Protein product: CSARTDGDYGYTF.

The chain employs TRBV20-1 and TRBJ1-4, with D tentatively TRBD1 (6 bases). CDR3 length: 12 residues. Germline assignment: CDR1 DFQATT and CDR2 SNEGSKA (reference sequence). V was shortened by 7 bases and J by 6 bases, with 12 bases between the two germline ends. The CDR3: CSVRGKDEKLFF. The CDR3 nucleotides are TGCAGTGTTAGGGGGAAGGATGAAAAACTGTTTTTT.

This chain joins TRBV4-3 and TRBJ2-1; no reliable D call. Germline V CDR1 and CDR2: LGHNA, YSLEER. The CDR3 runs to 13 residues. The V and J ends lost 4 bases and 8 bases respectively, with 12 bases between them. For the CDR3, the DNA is TGCGCCAGCAGCCCAAGAACGTACGATGAGCAGTTCTTC. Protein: CASSPRTYDEQFF.

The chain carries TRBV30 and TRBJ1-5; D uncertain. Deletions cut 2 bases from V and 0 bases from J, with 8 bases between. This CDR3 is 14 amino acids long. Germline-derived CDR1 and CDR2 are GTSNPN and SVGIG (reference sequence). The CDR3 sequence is CAWSRGISNQPQHF. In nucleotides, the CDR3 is TGTGCCTGGAGTCGGGGTATTAGCAATCAGCCCCAGCATTTT.

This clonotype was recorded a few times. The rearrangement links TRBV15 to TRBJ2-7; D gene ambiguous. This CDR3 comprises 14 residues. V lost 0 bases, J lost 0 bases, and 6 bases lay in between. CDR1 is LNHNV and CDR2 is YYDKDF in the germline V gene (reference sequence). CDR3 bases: TGTGCCACCAGCAGAGAGTCTTCCTCCTACGAGCAGTACTTC. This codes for CATSRESSSYEQYF.

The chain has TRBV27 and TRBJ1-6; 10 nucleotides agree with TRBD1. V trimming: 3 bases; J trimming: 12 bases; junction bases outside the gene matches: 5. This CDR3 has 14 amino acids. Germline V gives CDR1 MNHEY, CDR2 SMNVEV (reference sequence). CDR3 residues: CASSFGTGDVPLHF. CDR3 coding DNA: TGTGCCAGCAGTTTTGGGACAGGGGATGTACCCCTCCACTTT.

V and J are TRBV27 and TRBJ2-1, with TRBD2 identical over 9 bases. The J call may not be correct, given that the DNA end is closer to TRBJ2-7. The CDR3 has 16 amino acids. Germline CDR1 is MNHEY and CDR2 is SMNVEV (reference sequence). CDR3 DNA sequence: TGTGCCAGCAGGCCCCAGGGGCGGGAGGGTGTCTACGAGCAGTACTTC. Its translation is CASRPQGREGVYEQYF.